Shown below are 25 T cell receptor beta chains from a single sample sequenced in a study of blood T cell repertoires in COVID-19. The table came from immunoSEQ multiplex PCR; TCRdb's copy has only in-frame clones and leaves some out. The repertoire holds about 260,000 clones, around 87% seen once, with 2% to 2.5% in the top ten. Sequenced material: peripheral blood. Receptor source: a woman between 50 and 59 years old with acute or convalescent COVID-19.

This sequence joins TRBV20-1 and TRBJ1-4, with a tentative D call TRBD1 (5 bases). The CDR3 is made up of 11 amino acids. Germline V gene data show CDR1 as DFQATT and CDR2 as SNEGSKA (reference sequence). V lost 6 bases, J lost 11 bases, and 13 bases lay in between. CDR3 coding DNA: TGCAGTGCGCCGACCTGGGGCAAACTGTTTTTT. Residues: CSAPTWGKLFF.

This chain joins TRBV4-1 and TRBJ1-2, with 7 bases that match TRBD1. The germline V gene encodes CDR1 MGHRA and CDR2 YSYEKL. Trimming at V came to 0 bases and at J to 5 bases, leaving 0 bases not matched to a gene. The CDR3 is made up of 13 amino acids. The chain's CDR3 is CASSQETGYGYTF. Here the CDR3 DNA reads TGCGCCAGCAGCCAAGAGACAGGGTATGGCTACACCTTC.

This sequence joins TRBV5-1 and TRBJ1-5; D is undetermined. V was pared by 5 bases and J by 0 bases, with 12 bases between. This CDR3 spans 15 amino acids. CDR1 SGHRS and CDR2 YFSETQ come from the germline V gene. DNA for the CDR3: TGCGCCAGCAGGGTCGACGGGTATAGCAATCAGCCCCAGCATTTT. Translating it yields CASRVDGYSNQPQHF.

V gene TRBV27 combines with J gene TRBJ1-6; D remains ambiguous. Germline V gene data show CDR1 as MNHEY and CDR2 as SMNVEV (reference sequence). The CDR3 sequence is 12 residues long. Trimming removed 6 bases at V and 10 bases at J, with 10 bases between. CDR3 bases: TGTGCCAGCAGCCCTCCGGGGTCACCCCTCCACTTT. It codes for CASSPPGSPLHF.

This clone was observed a single time. The chain couples TRBV6-2 or TRBV6-3 to TRBJ2-1; D is undetermined. The V gene lost 3 bases and the J gene lost 6 bases, with 12 bases spanning the gap. Germline V gene sequence: CDR1 MNHEY, CDR2 SVGEGT. The length of the CDR3 is 14 residues. The CDR3 spells CASSYFLRRNEQFF. CDR3 sequence (DNA): TGTGCCAGCAGTTATTTTCTGAGGCGCAATGAGCAGTTCTTC.

The chain employs TRBV7-2 and TRBJ2-3; D possibly corresponds to TRBD2 (5 bases). Between the trimmed V and J ends, which lost 6 bases and 0 bases, there was a span of 10 bases. The CDR3 sequence is 14 residues long. The germline CDR1 and CDR2 sequences are SGHTA and FQGNSA. CDR3 nucleotides: TGTGCCAGCAGGGGTTGGACTAGCACAGATACGCAGTATTTT. Protein: CASRGWTSTDTQYF. Looking up the rest from reference TRBV7-2 and TRBJ2-3 gives the full variable domain: GAGVSQSPSNKVTEKGKDVELRCDPISGHTALYWYRQSLGQGLEFLIYFQGNSAPDKSGLPSDRFSAERTGGSVSTLTIQRTQQEDSAVYLCASRGWTSTDTQYFGPGTRLTVL.

This chain connects TRBV6-2 or TRBV6-3 to TRBJ2-5; D is perhaps TRBD1 (6 bases). Trimming took off 6 bases at V and 5 bases at J, with 10 bases between the two ends. Germline CDR1 MNHEY, CDR2 SVGEGT. This CDR3 is 12 amino acids long. The CDR3: CASSPDRETQYF. In DNA, the CDR3 is TGTGCCAGCAGCCCTGACAGGGAGACCCAGTACTTC.

The chain carries TRBV7-9 and TRBJ1-2, with TRBD1 matching 7 bases. The V segment lost 5 bases and the J segment 4 bases; nucleotides outside the gene matches: 4. Germline V gene data show CDR1 as SEHNR and CDR2 as FQNEAQ (reference sequence). The CDR3 extends over 13 amino acids. CDR3 protein: CASSPGQTYGYTF. CDR3 nucleotides: TGTGCCAGCAGCCCGGGACAGACCTATGGCTACACCTTC.

V usage is TRBV4-1 and J usage is TRBJ1-2; D not resolved. V lost 2 bases and J lost 0, with 13 bases in between. The CDR3 is 16 residues long. In germline, CDR1 is MGHRA, CDR2 YSYEKL. CDR3 DNA sequence: TGCGCCAGCAGCCAAATCCCTGGGCCTACTAACTATGGCTACACCTTC. It translates to CASSQIPGPTNYGYTF.

The gene calls are TRBV27 and TRBJ2-7; tentative D call: TRBD1 (6 bases). Per the germline V gene, CDR1 is MNHEY and CDR2 is SMNVEV (reference sequence). The CDR3 consists of 15 residues. Trimming pared 7 bases from V and 5 bases from J, leaving 21 bases between. The CDR3 DNA reads TGTGCCAGCACGACTCGGAACAGGGTTACCCACGAGCAGTACTTC. Protein: CASTTRNRVTHEQYF.

V gene TRBV7-9 combines with J gene TRBJ2-3; D unresolved. Between the trimmed V and J ends, which lost 5 bases and 6 bases, there was a span of 6 bases. Germline CDR1 SEHNR, CDR2 FQNEAQ (reference sequence). The CDR3 spans 11 residues. CDR3 region: CASSPRDTQYF. CDR3 in DNA: TGTGCCAGCAGCCCTAGGGATACGCAGTATTTT.

This clone occurred a few times. The rearrangement links TRBV15 to TRBJ2-7, with 10 bases matching TRBD2. This CDR3 is built from 16 residues. Germline V gene data show CDR1 as LNHNV and CDR2 as YYDKDF (reference sequence). The junction had 8 bases not matched to a gene; V was cut back by 3 bases and J by 3 bases. The DNA for the CDR3 is TGTGCCACCAGCAGCCACACTAGCGGGGAAATCTACGAGCAGTACTTC. Its protein product is CATSSHTSGEIYEQYF.

In this sample, this clone turned up once. The chain recombines TRBV27 with TRBJ2-7; 10 positions match TRBD1. The CDR3 has 18 amino acids. Per germline, CDR1 MNHEY and CDR2 SMNVEV (reference sequence). V trimming: 0 bases; J trimming: 0 bases; junction bases outside the gene matches: 8. DNA of the CDR3: TGTGCCAGCAGTTTATCTCCCGGACAGGGGGGGACCTCCTACGAGCAGTACTTC. Translating gives CASSLSPGQGGTSYEQYF.

The gene calls are TRBV6-5 and TRBJ1-2; TRBD1 aligns across 8 bases. Trimming removed 6 bases from V and 6 bases from J; junction bases left unmatched: 6. The CDR3 contains 13 residues. The germline gives CDR1 MNHEY, CDR2 SVGAGI. CDR3 amino acids: CASSVSDRDGYTF. The CDR3 DNA follows: TGTGCCAGCAGCGTCTCGGACAGGGATGGCTACACCTTC.

V is TRBV18 and J is TRBJ2-7; TRBD2 agrees at 8 bases. Germline values: CDR1 KGHSH, CDR2 LQKENI. The CDR3 runs to 17 residues. With 1 base clipped from V and 0 bases from J, the junction kept 8 bases outside the gene matches. The CDR3 DNA reads TGTGCCAGCTCACCACAGGATTACAGCGGGAGCTCCTACGAGCAGTACTTC. This encodes CASSPQDYSGSSYEQYF.

This clone was picked up one time. This chain connects TRBV29-1 to TRBJ2-7; maybe TRBD1 (6 bases). The CDR3 is made up of 13 amino acids. With 4 bases removed from V and 9 bases from J, the gap between germline ends came to 19 bases. CDR1 and CDR2 (germline): SQVTM, ANQGSEA. The CDR3 loop is CSVVGALSFGQYF. The CDR3 DNA follows: TGCAGCGTTGTGGGGGCCCTCTCTTTCGGGCAGTACTTC.

Only a few counts were recorded for this clone. The chain links TRBV7-9 to TRBJ1-4, with unresolved D. V lost 0 bases to trimming and J lost 8 bases, with 10 bases between them. Looked up from germline, CDR1 is SEHNR and CDR2 is FQNEAQ (reference sequence). The CDR3 extends over 14 amino acids. The CDR3 DNA is TGTGCCAGCAGCTTAGCTCGGGAGGAGGAAAAACTGTTTTTT. Amino acid sequence: CASSLAREEEKLFF.

The CDR3 loop reads CASSMSFSNQPQHF. In DNA form, the CDR3 reads TGTGCCAGTAGTATGTCGTTTAGCAATCAGCCCCAGCATTTT. This chain joins TRBV19 and TRBJ1-5; D call uncertain. This CDR3 has 14 residues. With 3 bases removed from V and 0 bases from J, the gap between germline ends came to 6 bases. CDR1 and CDR2 (germline): LNHDA, SQIVND (reference sequence). The entire variable domain, with the rest obtained from reference TRBV19 and TRBJ1-5, is as follows: DGGITQSPKYLFRKEGQNVTLSCEQNLNHDAMYWYRQDPGQGLRLIYYSQIVNDFQKGDIAEGYSVSREKKESFPLTVTSAQKNPTAFYLCASSMSFSNQPQHFGDGTRLSIL.

This sequence joins TRBV4-1 and TRBJ1-3; no definite D call. Trimming left V 2 bases short and J 0 bases short, with 2 bases between. CDR3 length: 13 residues. CDR1 and CDR2 (germline): MGHRA, YSYEKL. CDR3 residues: CASSQYSGNTIYF. DNA for the CDR3: TGCGCCAGCAGCCAATACTCTGGAAACACCATATATTTT.

J is TRBJ2-7 and V is TRBV19; 10 bases align to TRBD2. The CDR3 extends over 15 amino acids. In germline, CDR1 is LNHDA, CDR2 SQIVND (reference sequence). Trimming cost V 5 bases and J 1 base; bases outside gene matches: 5. CDR3 sequence (DNA): TGTGCCAGTAGTCCCCTAGCGGGAGTATCCTACGAGCAGTACTTC. It translates to CASSPLAGVSYEQYF.

This clone has just a few counts. The CDR3 DNA reads as TGTGCCAGCAGTAGCAGGGGCTACAATCAGCCCCAGCATTTT. Amino acids: CASSSRGYNQPQHF. The chain is built from TRBV28 and TRBJ1-5; D possibly corresponds to TRBD1 (6 bases). Germline V gene data show CDR1 as MDHEN and CDR2 as SYDVKM. CDR3 length: 14 amino acids. V gave up 5 bases and J gave up 3 bases, with 11 bases separating them.

The chain links TRBV19 to TRBJ1-1, with D tentatively TRBD1 (6 bases). CDR3 length: 14 amino acids. The germline V gene has CDR1 LNHDA and CDR2 SQIVND (reference sequence). V lost 6 bases and J 1 base, leaving 12 bases between the germline ends. The CDR3 DNA sequence: TGTGCCAGTAGCTGGGGGCCCTCGAACACTGAAGCTTTCTTT. Translation: CASSWGPSNTEAFF.

This chain links TRBV19 with TRBJ1-1, with 10 bases that match TRBD1. J gave up 3 bases and V 6 bases, and 7 bases lay outside the gene matches. Germline V lookup: CDR1 LNHDA, CDR2 SQIVND (reference sequence). The CDR3 is 15 amino acids. CDR3 bases: TGTGCCAGTAGAGGGACAGGGGTTTTGTACACTGAAGCTTTCTTT. As protein: CASRGTGVLYTEAFF.

This clone was detected only a few times. The chain recombines TRBV30 with TRBJ2-7; the match to TRBD2 covers 9 bases. V lost 0 bases to trimming and J lost 4 bases; unmatched junction nucleotides: 4. CDR1 is GTSNPN, CDR2 SVGIG, per germline (reference sequence). The length of the CDR3 is 14 residues. For the CDR3, the DNA is TGTGCCTGGAGTGTCGGAAGCGGGAGGTACGAGCAGTACTTC. It encodes CAWSVGSGRYEQYF.

There are many counts of this clone. This rearrangement joins TRBV15 to TRBJ2-7; TRBD1 matches at 7 bases. The ends lost 3 bases at V and 5 bases at J; junction bases unmatched: 10. In germline, CDR1 is LNHNV, CDR2 YYDKDF (reference sequence). The CDR3 is made up of 15 amino acids. The CDR3 is CATSSPGQREHEQYF. CDR3 sequence (DNA): TGTGCCACCAGCAGCCCGGGACAGAGGGAGCACGAGCAGTACTTC.